This T cell receptor (beta chain) derives from a study of CD8 T cells in Susac syndrome. Study-wide points: It was acknowledged in the study that its TCR sequencing and HLA analysis involved a relatively small number of individuals.

Per germline, CDR1 SGHDN and CDR2 FVKESK. V lost 3 bases, J lost 3 bases, and 6 bases stayed unmatched. The CDR3 has 15 residues. A word on this clonotype: As yet, its antigen is unknown.

Roughly 0.5 to 1 ug RNA was reverse transcribed with random hexamers. TCRdb processed the immunoSEQ multiplex PCR reads anew with MiXCR; each CDR3 protein has one entry. Among about 22,000 distinct CDR3 sequences listed, just under 95% were seen once. Sequencing input: CD8+ T cells from PBMCs. The chain combines TRBV14 with TRBJ2-7; 9 nucleotides agree with TRBD2. The origin of this receptor is a human donor in good health. The CDR3 DNA sequence: TGTGCCAGCAGCCAGGGAGCGGGGGGAATCTACGAGCAGTACTTC. Its translation: CASSQGAGGIYEQYF.